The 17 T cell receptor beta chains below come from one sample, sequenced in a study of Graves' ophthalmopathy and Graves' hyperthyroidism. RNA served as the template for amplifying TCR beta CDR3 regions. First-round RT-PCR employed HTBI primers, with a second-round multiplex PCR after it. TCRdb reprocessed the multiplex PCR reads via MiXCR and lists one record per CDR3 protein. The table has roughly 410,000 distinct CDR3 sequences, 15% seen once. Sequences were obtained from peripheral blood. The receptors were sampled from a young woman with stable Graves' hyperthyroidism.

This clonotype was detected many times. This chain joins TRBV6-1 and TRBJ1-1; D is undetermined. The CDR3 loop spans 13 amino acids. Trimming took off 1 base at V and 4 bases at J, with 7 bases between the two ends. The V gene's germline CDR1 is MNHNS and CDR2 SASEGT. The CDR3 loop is CASSEVMGTEAFF. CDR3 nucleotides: TGTGCCAGCAGTGAAGTTATGGGCACTGAAGCTTTCTTT.

CDR3 loop: CASGLGLETQYF. CDR3 DNA sequence: TGTGCCAGCGGACTAGGACTAGAGACCCAGTACTTC. The chain is built from TRBV7-2 and TRBJ2-5; TRBD2 aligns across 7 bases. The CDR3 has 12 residues. Trimming cost V 8 bases and J 4 bases; bases outside gene matches: 4. The germline V gene has CDR1 SGHTA and CDR2 FQGNSA.

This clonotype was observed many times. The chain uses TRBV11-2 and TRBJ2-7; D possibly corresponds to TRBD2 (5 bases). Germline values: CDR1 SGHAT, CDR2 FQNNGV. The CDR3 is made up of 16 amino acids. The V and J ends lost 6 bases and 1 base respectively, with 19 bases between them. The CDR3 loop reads CASSLAGGPKSYEQYF. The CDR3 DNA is TGTGCCAGCAGTCTCGCGGGCGGGCCCAAGTCCTACGAGCAGTACTTC.

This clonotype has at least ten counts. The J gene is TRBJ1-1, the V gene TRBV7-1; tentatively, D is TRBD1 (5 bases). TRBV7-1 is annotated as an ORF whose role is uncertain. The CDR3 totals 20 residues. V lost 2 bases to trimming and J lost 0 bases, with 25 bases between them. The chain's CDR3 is CASSSRGPYGTEIMNTEAFF. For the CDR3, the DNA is TGTGCCAGCAGCTCAAGGGGACCCTACGGGACGGAAATCATGAACACTGAAGCTTTCTTT.

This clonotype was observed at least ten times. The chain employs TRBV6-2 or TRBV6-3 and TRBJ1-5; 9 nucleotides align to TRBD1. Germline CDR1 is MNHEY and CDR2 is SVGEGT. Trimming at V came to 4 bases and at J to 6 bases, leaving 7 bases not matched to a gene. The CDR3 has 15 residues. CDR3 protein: CASSSTTGGSQPQHF. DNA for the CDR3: TGTGCCAGCAGTTCCACCACAGGGGGCTCTCAGCCCCAGCATTTT.

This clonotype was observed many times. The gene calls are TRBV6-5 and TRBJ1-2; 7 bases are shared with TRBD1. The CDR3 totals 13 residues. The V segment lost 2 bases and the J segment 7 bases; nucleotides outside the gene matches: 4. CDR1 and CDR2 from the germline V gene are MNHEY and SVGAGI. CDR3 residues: CASSYDRAAGYTF. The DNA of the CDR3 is TGTGCCAGCAGTTACGACAGGGCGGCTGGCTACACCTTC.

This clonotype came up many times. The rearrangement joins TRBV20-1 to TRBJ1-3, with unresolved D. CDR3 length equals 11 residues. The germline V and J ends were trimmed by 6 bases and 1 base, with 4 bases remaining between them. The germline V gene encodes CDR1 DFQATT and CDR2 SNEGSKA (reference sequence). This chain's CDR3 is CSATSGNTIYF. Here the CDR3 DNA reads TGCAGTGCCACATCTGGAAACACCATATATTTT.

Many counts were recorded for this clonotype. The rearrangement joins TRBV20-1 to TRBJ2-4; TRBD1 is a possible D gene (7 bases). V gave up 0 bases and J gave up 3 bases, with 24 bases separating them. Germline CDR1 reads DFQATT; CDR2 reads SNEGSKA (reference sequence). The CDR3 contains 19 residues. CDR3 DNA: TGCAGTGCTAGAGAATCCCCAATCGGAGGGGGCAAGGACAAAAACATTCAGTACTTC. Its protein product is CSARESPIGGGKDKNIQYF.

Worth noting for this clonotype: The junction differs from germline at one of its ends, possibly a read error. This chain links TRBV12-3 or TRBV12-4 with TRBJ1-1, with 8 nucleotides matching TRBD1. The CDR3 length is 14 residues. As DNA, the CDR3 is TGTGGCAGCAGCGTTTCACAGGGGGGCCCTGAAGCTTTCTTT. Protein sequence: CGSSVSQGGPEAFF.

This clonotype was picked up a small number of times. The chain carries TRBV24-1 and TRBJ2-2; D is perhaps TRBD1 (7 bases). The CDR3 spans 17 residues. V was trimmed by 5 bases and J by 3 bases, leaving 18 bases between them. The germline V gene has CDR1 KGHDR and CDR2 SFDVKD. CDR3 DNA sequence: TGTGCCACCAGTGTAGCAGGGGGGCGTTTCGACACCGGGGAGCTGTTTTTT. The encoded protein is CATSVAGGRFDTGELFF.

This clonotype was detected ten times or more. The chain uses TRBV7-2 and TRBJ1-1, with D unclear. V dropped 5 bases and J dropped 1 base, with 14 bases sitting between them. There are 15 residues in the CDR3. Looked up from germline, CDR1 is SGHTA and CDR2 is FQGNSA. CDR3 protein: CASSPLWAANTEAFF. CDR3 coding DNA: TGTGCCAGCAGCCCCCTTTGGGCAGCGAACACTGAAGCTTTCTTT.

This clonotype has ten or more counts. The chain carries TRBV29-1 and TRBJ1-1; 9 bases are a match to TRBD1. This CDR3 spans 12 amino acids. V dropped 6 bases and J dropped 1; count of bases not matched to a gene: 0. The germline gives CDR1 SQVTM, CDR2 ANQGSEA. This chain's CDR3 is CSVDRGNTEAFF. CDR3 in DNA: TGCAGCGTGGACAGGGGGAACACTGAAGCTTTCTTT.

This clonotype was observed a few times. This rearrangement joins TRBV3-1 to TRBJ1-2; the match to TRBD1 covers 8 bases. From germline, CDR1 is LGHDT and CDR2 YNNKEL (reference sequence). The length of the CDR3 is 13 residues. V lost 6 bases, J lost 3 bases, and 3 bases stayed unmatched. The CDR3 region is CASRSGGDYGYTF. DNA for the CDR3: TGTGCCAGCAGGTCAGGGGGCGACTATGGCTACACCTTC. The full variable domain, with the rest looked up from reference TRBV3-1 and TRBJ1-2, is DTAVSQTPKYLVTQMGNDKSIKCEQNLGHDTMYWYKQDSKKFLKIMFSYNNKELIINETVPNRFSPKSPDKAHLNLHINSLELGDSAVYFCASRSGGDYGYTFGSGTRLTVV.

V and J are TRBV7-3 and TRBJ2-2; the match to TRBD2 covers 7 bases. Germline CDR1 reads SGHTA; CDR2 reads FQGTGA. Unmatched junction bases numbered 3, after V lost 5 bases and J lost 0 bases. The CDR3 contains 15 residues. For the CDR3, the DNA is TGTGCCAGCAGCCTGACTAGCACGAACACCGGGGAGCTGTTTTTT. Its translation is CASSLTSTNTGELFF.

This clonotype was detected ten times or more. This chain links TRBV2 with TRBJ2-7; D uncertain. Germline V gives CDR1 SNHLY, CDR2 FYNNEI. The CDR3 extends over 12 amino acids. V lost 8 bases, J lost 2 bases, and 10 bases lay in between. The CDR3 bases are TGTGCCAGCCGTGGCAGCACCTACGAGCAGTACTTC. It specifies CASRGSTYEQYF.

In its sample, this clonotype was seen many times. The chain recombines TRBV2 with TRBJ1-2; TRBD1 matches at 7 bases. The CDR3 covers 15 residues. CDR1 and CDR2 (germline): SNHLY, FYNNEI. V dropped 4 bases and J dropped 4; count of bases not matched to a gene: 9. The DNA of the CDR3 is TGTGCCAGCAGTGCGGGGGACAGAAGCATCTATGGCTACACCTTC. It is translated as CASSAGDRSIYGYTF.

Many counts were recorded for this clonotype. The CDR3 sequence is CASTLRSGIETQYF. Written as DNA, the CDR3 is TGTGCCAGCACCTTACGTAGTGGAATTGAGACCCAGTACTTC. V gene TRBV12-3 or TRBV12-4 combines with J gene TRBJ2-5; D not certain. V dropped 7 bases and J dropped 5 bases, with 17 bases sitting between them. The CDR3 sequence is 14 residues long.